This passage covers 11 T cell receptor beta chains from one sample sequenced in a study of shared clonotypes between healthy human individuals. Here immunoSEQ multiplex PCR was the method, and the copy in TCRdb shows in-frame clones only, minus some. The sample contains approximately 2.5 million clones, approximately 92% of which appear only once. The sample comprised naive CD4+ T cells sorted from blood. Subset noted: CD45RA+ positively selected. All receptors derive from a man aged 18-30 years in good health.

V usage is TRBV19 and J usage is TRBJ1-5; possible D gene TRBD1, 6 bases. The CDR3 spans 14 residues. With 7 bases removed from V and 3 bases from J, the gap between germline ends came to 13 bases. Germline V gives CDR1 LNHDA, CDR2 SQIVND (reference sequence). CDR3 amino acids: CASTLGGSNQPQHF. The CDR3 nucleotides are TGTGCCAGTACCCTAGGGGGTTCCAATCAGCCCCAGCATTTT. Filled out from reference TRBV19 and TRBJ1-5, the complete variable domain reads DGGITQSPKYLFRKEGQNVTLSCEQNLNHDAMYWYRQDPGQGLRLIYYSQIVNDFQKGDIAEGYSVSREKKESFPLTVTSAQKNPTAFYLCASTLGGSNQPQHFGDGTRLSIL.

V and J are TRBV18 and TRBJ2-5; the D gene could be TRBD1 or TRBD2 (5 bases each). The germline V and J ends were trimmed by 8 bases and 13 bases, with 20 bases remaining between them. The CDR3 is 12 amino acids. Germline V lookup: CDR1 KGHSH, CDR2 LQKENI. The CDR3 coding sequence is TGTGCCAGCGGGGATACCTCGGGACCCCCGTACTTC. Translating it yields CASGDTSGPPYF.

In the case of this clone: Other DNA sequences from this sample encode an identical CDR3 as well. The J gene is TRBJ2-7, the V gene TRBV10-3; possible D gene TRBD1, 6 bases. V lost 8 bases to trimming and J lost 2 bases, with 10 bases between them. Germline loops: CDR1 ENHRY, CDR2 SYGVKD. This CDR3 spans 12 amino acids. The CDR3 nucleotides read TGTGCCATCTCCACAGGGACCTACGAGCAGTACTTC. As protein: CAISTGTYEQYF.

CDR3 protein: CASGLGGNNYGYTF. The CDR3 nucleotides read TGTGCCAGCGGCCTCGGGGGGAACAACTATGGCTACACCTTC. The genes are TRBV6-1 and TRBJ1-2, with D maybe TRBD1 (5 bases). Per germline, CDR1 MNHNS and CDR2 SASEGT. The ends were cut back, 8 bases at V and 2 bases at J, with 15 bases in the middle. The CDR3 length is 14 residues.

The chain couples TRBV30 to TRBJ2-5, with D perhaps TRBD1 or TRBD2 (5 bases each). This CDR3 contains 16 residues. The germline V gene encodes CDR1 GTSNPN and CDR2 SVGIG (reference sequence). Trimming took off 1 base at V and 1 base at J, with 16 bases between the two ends. In DNA, the CDR3 is TGTGCCTGGAGTGGTGGTGGGGGACCTTTCCAAGAGACCCAGTACTTC. It translates to CAWSGGGGPFQETQYF.

The chain couples TRBV6-5 to TRBJ1-4; D is ambiguous. Between the trimmed V and J ends, which lost 5 bases and 5 bases, there was a span of 12 bases. CDR3 length: 14 residues. Germline V gene lookup returns CDR1 MNHEY and CDR2 SVGAGI. The CDR3 spells CASSQGRGNEKLFF. The DNA of the CDR3 is TGTGCCAGCAGTCAAGGACGGGGAAATGAAAAACTGTTTTTT.

This clone showed up just once. V gene TRBV11-2 combines with J gene TRBJ2-5; D perhaps matches TRBD1 (5 bases). This CDR3 has 13 amino acids. The ends were cut back, 7 bases at V and 5 bases at J, with 14 bases in the middle. Germline lookup yields CDR1 SGHAT and CDR2 FQNNGV. The CDR3 DNA reads TGTGCCAGCACCACCGACAGACGGGAGACCCAGTACTTC. This sequence encodes CASTTDRRETQYF.

The J gene is TRBJ1-4, the V gene TRBV7-9; 8 positions agree with TRBD1. With V trimmed by 1 base and J by 11 bases, 15 bases remained unmatched. Germline assignment: CDR1 SEHNR and CDR2 FQNEAQ (reference sequence). The CDR3 is 17 residues long. Here the CDR3 reads CASSLGGRTGPYAKLFF. CDR3 nucleotides: TGTGCCAGCAGCTTAGGGGGTAGGACAGGGCCCTATGCTAAACTGTTTTTT.

V gene TRBV9 combines with J gene TRBJ1-3; D gene ambiguous. The CDR3 extends over 14 amino acids. CDR1 is SGDLS, CDR2 YYNGEE, per germline. The V and J ends lost 5 bases and 4 bases respectively, with 13 bases between them. DNA for the CDR3: TGTGCCAGCAGTCCACTTTGGGGAGGAAACACCATATATTTT. It yields the protein CASSPLWGGNTIYF.

To note about this clone: This CDR3 is also generated by other DNA sequences in the sample. V is TRBV5-1 and J is TRBJ2-3, with D perhaps TRBD2 (5 bases). The CDR3 runs 14 residues. Germline CDR1 reads SGHRS; CDR2 reads YFSETQ. V lost 0 bases and J 2 bases, leaving 7 bases between the germline ends. CDR3 residues: CASSLAGITDTQYF. In DNA, the CDR3 is TGCGCCAGCAGCTTGGCGGGAATCACAGATACGCAGTATTTT.

V and J are TRBV30 and TRBJ2-5; possibly TRBD1 for D (6 bases). The germline V gene encodes CDR1 GTSNPN and CDR2 SVGIG (reference sequence). The V end was cut by 0 bases, the J end by 11 bases, with 19 bases between. The CDR3 is 14 residues long. In DNA, the CDR3 is TGTGCCTGGAGTGTTGGAGTGGGGGCCGGGGAGCAGTACTTC. This translates into CAWSVGVGAGEQYF. Full variable domain (outside the CDR3, taken from reference TRBV30 and TRBJ2-5): SQTIHQWPATLVQPVGSPLSLECTVEGTSNPNLYWYRQAAGRGLQLLFYSVGIGQISSEVPQNLSASRPQDRQFILSSKKLLLSDSGFYLCAWSVGVGAGEQYFGPGTRLLVL.